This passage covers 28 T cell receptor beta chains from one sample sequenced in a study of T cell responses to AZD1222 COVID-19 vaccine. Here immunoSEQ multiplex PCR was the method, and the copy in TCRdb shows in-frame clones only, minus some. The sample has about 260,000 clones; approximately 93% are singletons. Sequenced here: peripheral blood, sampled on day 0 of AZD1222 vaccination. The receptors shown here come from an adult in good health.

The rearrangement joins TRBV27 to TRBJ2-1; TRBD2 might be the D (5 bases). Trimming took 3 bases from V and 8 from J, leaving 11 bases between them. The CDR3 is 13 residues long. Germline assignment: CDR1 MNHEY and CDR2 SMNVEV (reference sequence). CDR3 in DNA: TGTGCCAGCAGTTTGAGAAGCGGCGATGAGCAGTTCTTC. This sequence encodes CASSLRSGDEQFF.

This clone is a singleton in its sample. The CDR3 region has the DNA TGTGCCAGCAGAACCAGAGGAGGGCCCATGAACACTGAAGCTTTCTTT. Amino acids: CASRTRGGPMNTEAFF. The V call is TRBV28, the J call TRBJ1-1; D not certain. In germline, CDR1 is MDHEN, CDR2 SYDVKM. V gave up 6 bases and J gave up 0 bases, with 17 bases separating them. CDR3 length: 16 residues.

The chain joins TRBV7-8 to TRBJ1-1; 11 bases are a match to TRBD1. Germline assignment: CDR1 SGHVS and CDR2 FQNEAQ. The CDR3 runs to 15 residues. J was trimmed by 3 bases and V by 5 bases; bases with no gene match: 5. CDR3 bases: TGTGCCAGCAGCATCGGGACAGGGGGGGACACTGAAGCTTTCTTT. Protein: CASSIGTGGDTEAFF. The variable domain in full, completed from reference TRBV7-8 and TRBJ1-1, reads GAGVSQSPRYKVAKRGQDVALRCDPISGHVSLFWYQQALGQGPEFLTYFQNEAQLDKSGLPSDRFFAERPEGSVSTLKIQRTQQEDSAVYLCASSIGTGGDTEAFFGQGTRLTVV.

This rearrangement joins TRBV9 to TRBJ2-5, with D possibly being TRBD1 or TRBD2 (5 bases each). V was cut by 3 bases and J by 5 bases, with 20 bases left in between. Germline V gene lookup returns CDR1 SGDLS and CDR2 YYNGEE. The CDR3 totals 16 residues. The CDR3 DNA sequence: TGTGCCAGCAGCGGAGCCGGTAGACCCCGGGGCGAGACCCAGTACTTC. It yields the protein CASSGAGRPRGETQYF.

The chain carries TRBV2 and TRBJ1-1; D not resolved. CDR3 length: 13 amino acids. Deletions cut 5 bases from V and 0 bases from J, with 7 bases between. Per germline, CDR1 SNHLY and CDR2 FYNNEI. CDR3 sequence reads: CASSLQLNTEAFF. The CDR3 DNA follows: TGTGCCAGCAGTCTACAGTTGAACACTGAAGCTTTCTTT.

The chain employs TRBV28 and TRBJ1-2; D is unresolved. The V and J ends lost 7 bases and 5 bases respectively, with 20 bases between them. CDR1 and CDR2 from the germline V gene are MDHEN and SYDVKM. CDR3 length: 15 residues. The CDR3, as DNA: TGTGCCAGCATTCAAACGCCCGGCCAGTTGTATGGCTACACCTTC. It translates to CASIQTPGQLYGYTF.

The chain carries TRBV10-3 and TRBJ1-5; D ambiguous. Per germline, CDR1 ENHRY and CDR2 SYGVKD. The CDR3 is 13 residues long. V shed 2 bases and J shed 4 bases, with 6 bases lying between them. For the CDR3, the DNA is TGTGCCATCAGTGAGGGCAGTAATCAGCCCCAGCATTTT. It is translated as CAISEGSNQPQHF.

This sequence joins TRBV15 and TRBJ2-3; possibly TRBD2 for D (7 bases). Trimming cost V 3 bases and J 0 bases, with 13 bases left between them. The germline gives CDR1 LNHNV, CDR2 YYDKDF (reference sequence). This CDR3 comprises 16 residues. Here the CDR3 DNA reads TGTGCCACCAGCAGGGTGGGGGGGCCCAGCACAGATACGCAGTATTTT. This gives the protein CATSRVGGPSTDTQYF.

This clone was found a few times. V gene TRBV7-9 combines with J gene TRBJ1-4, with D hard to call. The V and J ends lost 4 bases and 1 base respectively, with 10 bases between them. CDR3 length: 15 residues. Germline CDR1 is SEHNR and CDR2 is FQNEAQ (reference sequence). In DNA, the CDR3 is TGTGCCAGCAGCTCACGGACCGGAACTAATGAAAAACTGTTTTTT. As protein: CASSSRTGTNEKLFF.

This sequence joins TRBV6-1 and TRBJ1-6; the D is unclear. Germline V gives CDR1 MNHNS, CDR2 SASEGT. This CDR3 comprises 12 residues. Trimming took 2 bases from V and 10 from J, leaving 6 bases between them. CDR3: CASSEIRSPLHF. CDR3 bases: TGTGCCAGCAGTGAAATTAGGTCACCCCTCCACTTT.

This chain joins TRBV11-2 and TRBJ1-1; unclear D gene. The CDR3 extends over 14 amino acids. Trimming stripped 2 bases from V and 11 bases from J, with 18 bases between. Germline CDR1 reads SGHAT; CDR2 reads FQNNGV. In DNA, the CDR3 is TGTGCCAGCAGCTTACGACCCACCGGGGTGGAGGCTTTCTTT. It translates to CASSLRPTGVEAFF.

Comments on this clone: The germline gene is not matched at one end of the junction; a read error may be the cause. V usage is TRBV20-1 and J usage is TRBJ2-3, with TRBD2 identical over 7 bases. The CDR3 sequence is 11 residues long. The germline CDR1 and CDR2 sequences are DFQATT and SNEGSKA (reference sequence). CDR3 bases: TGCAGTGCTAGGGACGGCCAAGAGGGACTATTT. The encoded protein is CSARDGQEGLF.

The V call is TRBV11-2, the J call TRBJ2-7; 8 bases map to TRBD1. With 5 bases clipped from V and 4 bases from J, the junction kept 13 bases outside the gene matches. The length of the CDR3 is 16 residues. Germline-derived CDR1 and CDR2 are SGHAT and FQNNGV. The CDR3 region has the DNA TGTGCCAGCAGCCTCCGCCGGGCAGGGGGCAGGTACGAGCAGTACTTC. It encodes CASSLRRAGGRYEQYF.

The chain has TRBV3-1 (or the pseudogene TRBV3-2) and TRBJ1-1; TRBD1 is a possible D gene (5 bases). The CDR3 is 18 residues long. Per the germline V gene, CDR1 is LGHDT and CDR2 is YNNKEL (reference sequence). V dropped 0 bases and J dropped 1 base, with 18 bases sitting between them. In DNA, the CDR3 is TGTGCCAGCAGCCAAGAGGGTGGAGGGGCTGTGGGGAACACTGAAGCTTTCTTT. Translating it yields CASSQEGGGAVGNTEAFF.

The DNA for the CDR3 is TGTGCCAGCAGCCCTAGGGCCCACGATTACGAGCAGTACTTC. Translation: CASSPRAHDYEQYF. The V call is TRBV9, the J call TRBJ2-7; D is unresolved. V lost 4 bases, J lost 4 bases, and 15 bases lay in between. This CDR3 comprises 14 residues. The germline gives CDR1 SGDLS, CDR2 YYNGEE. The full variable domain, rest sourced from reference TRBV9 and TRBJ2-7, is DSGVTQTPKHLITATGQRVTLRCSPRSGDLSVYWYQQSLDQGLQFLIQYYNGEERAKGNILERFSAQQFPDLHSELNLSSLELGDSALYFCASSPRAHDYEQYFGPGTRLTVT.

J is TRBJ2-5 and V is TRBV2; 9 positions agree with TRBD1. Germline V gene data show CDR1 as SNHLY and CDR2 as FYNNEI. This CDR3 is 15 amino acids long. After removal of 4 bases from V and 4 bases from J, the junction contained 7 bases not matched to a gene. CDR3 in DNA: TGTGCCAGCAGTGTTTGGGACAGGGTGGTAGAGACCCAGTACTTC. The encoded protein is CASSVWDRVVETQYF.

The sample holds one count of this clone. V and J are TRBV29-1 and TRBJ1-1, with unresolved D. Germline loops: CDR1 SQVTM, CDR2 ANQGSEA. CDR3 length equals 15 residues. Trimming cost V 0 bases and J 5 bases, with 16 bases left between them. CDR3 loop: CSVEDRKGLGTEAFF. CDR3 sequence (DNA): TGCAGCGTTGAAGATCGGAAGGGCTTGGGGACTGAAGCTTTCTTT.

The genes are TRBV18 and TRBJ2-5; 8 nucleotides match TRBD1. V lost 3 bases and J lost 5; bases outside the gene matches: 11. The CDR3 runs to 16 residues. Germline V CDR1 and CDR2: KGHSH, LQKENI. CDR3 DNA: TGTGCCAGCTCACCTCGGCAGGGGGCGCCGCGGGAGACCCAGTACTTC. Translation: CASSPRQGAPRETQYF.

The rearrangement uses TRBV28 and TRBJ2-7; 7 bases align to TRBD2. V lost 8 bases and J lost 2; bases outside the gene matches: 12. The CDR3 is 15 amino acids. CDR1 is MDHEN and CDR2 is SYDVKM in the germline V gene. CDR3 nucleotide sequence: TGTGCCAGCTATAGTACTGGGGCGGGAGCCTACGAGCAGTACTTC. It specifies CASYSTGAGAYEQYF.

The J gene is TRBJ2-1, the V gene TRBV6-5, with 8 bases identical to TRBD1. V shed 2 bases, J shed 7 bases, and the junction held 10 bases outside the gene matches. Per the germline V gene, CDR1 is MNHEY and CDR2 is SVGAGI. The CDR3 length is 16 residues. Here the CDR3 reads CASSYDWQGAKNEQFF. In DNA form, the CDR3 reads TGTGCCAGCAGTTACGATTGGCAGGGGGCGAAAAATGAGCAGTTCTTC.

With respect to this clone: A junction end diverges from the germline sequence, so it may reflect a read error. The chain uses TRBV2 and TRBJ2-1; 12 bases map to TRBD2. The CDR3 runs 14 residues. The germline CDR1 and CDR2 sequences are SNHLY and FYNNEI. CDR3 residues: CAGRGLAGNNEQFF. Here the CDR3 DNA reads TGTGCCGGCAGAGGACTAGCGGGGAACAATGAGCAGTTCTTC. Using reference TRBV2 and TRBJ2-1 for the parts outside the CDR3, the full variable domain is EPEVTQTPSHQVTQMGQEVILRCVPISNHLYFYWYRQILGQKVEFLVSFYNNEISEKSEIFDDQFSVERPDGSNFTLKIRSTKLEDSAMYFCAGRGLAGNNEQFFGPGTRLTVL.

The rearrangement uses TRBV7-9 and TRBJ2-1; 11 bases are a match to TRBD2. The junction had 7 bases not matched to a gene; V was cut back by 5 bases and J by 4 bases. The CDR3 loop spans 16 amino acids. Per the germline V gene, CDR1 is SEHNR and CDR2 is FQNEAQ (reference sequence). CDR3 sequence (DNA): TGTGCCAGCAGCAAGAGACTAGCGGGATCGTACAATGAGCAGTTCTTC. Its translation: CASSKRLAGSYNEQFF.

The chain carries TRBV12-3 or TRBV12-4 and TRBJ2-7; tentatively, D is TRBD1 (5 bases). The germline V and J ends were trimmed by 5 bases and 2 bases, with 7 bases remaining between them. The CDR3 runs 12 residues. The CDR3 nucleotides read TGTGCCAGCAGTCCGACAGCCTACGAGCAGTACTTC. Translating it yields CASSPTAYEQYF.

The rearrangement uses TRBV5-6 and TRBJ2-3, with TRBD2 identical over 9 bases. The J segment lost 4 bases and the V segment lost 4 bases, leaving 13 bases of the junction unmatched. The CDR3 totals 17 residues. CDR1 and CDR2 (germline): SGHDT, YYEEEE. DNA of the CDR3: TGTGCCAGCAGCCGCCTCATAGCGGGGGTTGATGCAGATACGCAGTATTTT. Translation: CASSRLIAGVDADTQYF.

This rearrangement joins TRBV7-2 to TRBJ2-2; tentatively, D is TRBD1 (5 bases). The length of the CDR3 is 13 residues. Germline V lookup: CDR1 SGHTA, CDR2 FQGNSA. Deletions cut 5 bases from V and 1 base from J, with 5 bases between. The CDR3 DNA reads TGTGCCAGCAGCCAGGGGAACACCGGGGAGCTGTTTTTT. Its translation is CASSQGNTGELFF.

CDR3 in DNA: TGTGCCACCAGCAGAGTGGGACAGGGGAACCACCTCCATGGCTACACCTTC. This translates into CATSRVGQGNHLHGYTF. The rearrangement uses TRBV15 and TRBJ1-2, with 10 bases that match TRBD1. V shed 1 base and J 6 bases; nucleotides not matched to a gene: 11. From germline, CDR1 is LNHNV and CDR2 YYDKDF (reference sequence). This CDR3 is built from 17 residues.

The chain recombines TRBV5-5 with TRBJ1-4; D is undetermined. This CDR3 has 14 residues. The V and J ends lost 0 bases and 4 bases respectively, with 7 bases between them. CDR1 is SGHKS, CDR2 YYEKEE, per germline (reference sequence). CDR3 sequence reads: CASSLAGINEKLFF. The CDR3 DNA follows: TGTGCCAGCAGCTTGGCGGGAATTAATGAAAAACTGTTTTTT.

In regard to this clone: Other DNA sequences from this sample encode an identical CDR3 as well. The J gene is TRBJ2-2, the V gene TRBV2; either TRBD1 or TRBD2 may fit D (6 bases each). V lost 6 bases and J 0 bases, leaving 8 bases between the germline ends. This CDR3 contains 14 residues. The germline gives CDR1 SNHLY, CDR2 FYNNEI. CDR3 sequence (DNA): TGTGCCAGCAGGGGGGGCGCGAACACCGGGGAGCTGTTTTTT. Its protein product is CASRGGANTGELFF. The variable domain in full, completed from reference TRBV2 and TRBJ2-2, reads EPEVTQTPSHQVTQMGQEVILRCVPISNHLYFYWYRQILGQKVEFLVSFYNNEISEKSEIFDDQFSVERPDGSNFTLKIRSTKLEDSAMYFCASRGGANTGELFFGEGSRLTVL.